This T cell receptor beta chain was obtained from a study of vaccination and CD4 T cells after COVID-19. The treatment is: roughly nine-day PBMC culture with coronavirus spike peptide pools or control peptides (ViraFEST assay). The Oncomine TCR Beta short-read assay sequenced DNA from cultured CD4+ T cells. TCRdb used MiXCR to reprocess the PCR reads, holding one entry per CDR3 protein. This table has roughly 5,300 distinct CDR3 sequences, around 50% appearing once. As regards this clonotype: Its specificity is unknown.

The sequencing input was CD4+ T cells from blood, cultured in vitro. This clonotype was obtained from a human donor who had recovered from COVID-19.

The CDR3: CASSSRGGAETQYF. The CDR3 coding sequence is TGTGCCAGCAGCTCGAGGGGGGGAGCAGAGACCCAGTACTTC. The chain joins TRBV7-2 to TRBJ2-5; D may be TRBD2 (7 bases). The CDR3 runs to 14 residues. Trimming removed 4 bases at V and 4 bases at J, with 13 bases between. CDR1 and CDR2 from the germline V gene are SGHTA and FQGNSA.